One T cell receptor (beta chain) is described in this entry. Antigen specificity is unknown. V dropped 0 bases and J dropped 3 bases, with 7 bases sitting between them. In germline, CDR1 is SGHRS, CDR2 YFSETQ. This CDR3 is built from 15 residues. This sample is part of a study of cytomegalovirus exposure and HLA in healthy donors. Overall study findings and caveats: Reports showed the classifier diagnosing cytomegalovirus status with high specificity and sensitivity.

PCR was performed using 60 Vbeta and 13 Jbeta primers. TCRdb's copy holds only in-frame clones and misses some; the assay was immunoSEQ multiplex PCR. Here the sample spans 150,000 to 200,000 clones, about four fifths being singletons. Donors counted as nominally healthy when sampled, yet unrecorded immune exposures were likely. The clonotype was recovered from a female donor in good health and CMV-seronegative. The chain carries TRBV5-1 and TRBJ1-6; D is ambiguous. The sequenced sample consisted of PBMCs. The DNA of the CDR3 is TGCGCCAGCAGCTTGGAACAGCTCTATAATTCACCCCTCCACTTT. Translating gives CASSLEQLYNSPLHF. Full variable domain (rest looked up from reference TRBV5-1 and TRBJ1-6): KAGVTQTPRYLIKTRGQQVTLSCSPISGHRSVSWYQQTPGQGLQFLFEYFSETQRNKGNFPGRFSGRQFSNSRSEMNVSTLELGDSALYLCASSLEQLYNSPLHFGNGTRLTVT.